This TCR beta chain emerged from a study of T cells after yellow fever vaccination (dated by TCRdb to the late 2010s). Concerning the study at large: Libraries from fractions with low cell numbers were prepared with the SMART-Seq v4 Ultra Low Input RNA kit. To follow T-cell clones before and after both primary and booster YFV17D yellow fever vaccination, bulk TCR alpha and beta repertoires underwent longitudinal sequencing. The cohort comprised two healthy male donors, one aged 18 to 29 and one aged 30 to 40 years. Blood was drawn at multiple timepoints before and after primary and secondary immunization, with bulk PBMC replicates and cell subsets isolated.

CDR1 LGHDT and CDR2 YNNKEL are derived from the germline V gene (reference sequence). V is clipped by 1 base and J by 1 base, and the sequence between their germline boundaries is 10 bases long. The CDR3 contains 15 residues, cysteine and phenylalanine counted. The kept DNA is CDR3 alone, 45 bases in frame from the first base. General findings and caveats noted by the study authors: Because abundant contaminating clonotypes from the bulk population could be contained in FACS-sorted repertoires, computational filtering was required. The secondary T-cell response was weaker than the primary response but faster, peaking on day 5 instead of day 15. Most clones expanded after primary vaccination were re-detected after the booster (96% of CD4 and approximately 85% of CD8), suggesting broad memory maintenance. A small fraction of clonotypes showed up in both the CD4 and CD8 compartments, probably as a result of convergent recombination. The study included only two donors, which limits how far the findings can be generalized.

The table lists this clonotype with a few counts. This receptor's antigen is unknown. Nothing much larger sits one base from this clone, and base qualities are not available. The treatment or condition label, read with the paper, signifies: live attenuated yellow fever vaccine strain. At each blood-draw timepoint, two biological replicates of bulk PBMCs were collected. PBMCs were isolated from peripheral blood using a standard Ficoll-Paque protocol. RNA was extracted with TriZol from bulk PBMCs, CD4 and CD8 fractions, and dextramer-positive and dextramer-negative fractions. Sequencer: Illumina NovaSeq 6000. TCR cDNA was made using 5'RACE template switching, a step that added a universal primer site and unique molecular identifiers. Priming for cDNA synthesis came from both the TCR alpha and TCR beta constant segments. Libraries were amplified in two PCR steps, with sample barcodes and sequencing adapters added in the second step. Sequencing of the libraries was done on either Illumina HiSeq 2500 (2x100 bp) or NovaSeq (2x150 bp). The authors' pipeline ran thus. Reads were demultiplexed and collapsed into UMI consensus sequences with MIGEC, and V(D)J alignment was performed with MiXCR. Vaccine-responding clonotypes were defined with edgeR using replicate PBMC samples, requiring FDR below 0.01 and a log2 fold change above 5 up to day 15. CD4 or CD8 identity was assigned to each bulk clonotype according to whether the clonotype was present at higher abundance in the sequenced CD4 repertoire or the sequenced CD8 repertoire. In TCRdb, the public reads were trimmed at Q25 with fastp and aligned with MiXCR, with productive beta chains retained. Records with the same CDR3 protein are collapsed into one entry carrying the most frequent genes and DNA. What appears here as the V and J calls and clone size reflects TCRdb's work, not the paper's. Recorded for this sample are over 250,000 distinct CDR3 sequences; over 4% of them occurred a single time. The ten largest account for approximately 25% of the sample.

The rearranged chain carries TRBV3-1 and TRBJ1-2, with a weak D call of TRBD1 (5 bases match). Source: PBMCs, taken 5 days after the yellow fever booster vaccination. This receptor was obtained from a man aged 18 to 30 who received the YFV17D yellow fever vaccine. The CDR3 in this case is CASSQAGWRNYGYTF. The nucleotides read TGTGCCAGCAGCCAAGCAGGGTGGCGTAACTATGGCTACACCTTC.